The subject of this entry is one T cell receptor (beta chain). Its antigen is currently unknown. Compared with germline, one end of the junction differs, possibly owing to a read error. This sample is part of a study of blood T cells in healthy people across ages. A second PCR, run for about 7 to 12 cycles, used a sample-barcoded 5' primer plus a J-beta primer mix. TCRdb itself ran the 5' RACE reads through MiXCR, one entry per CDR3 protein. Among approximately 800,000 distinct CDR3 sequences listed, 55% to 75% were seen once. Study results and limitations: Long-lived donors carried more naive CD4+ cells and greater diversity than aged donors. Across the age range, TCR beta diversity per million T cells fell in a roughly linear way. Researchers said unsorted PBMCs prevented a conclusive naive versus antigen-experienced comparison.

The CDR3 is 14 amino acids. Germline CDR1 is MNHEY and CDR2 is SMNVEV (reference sequence). J is TRBJ2-5 and V is TRBV27; D is perhaps TRBD2 (6 bases). The J call may be mistaken, given a closer DNA end match to TRBJ2-7. This clonotype was obtained from a man aged 25-45 years in good health. The sample consisted of blood. In DNA, the CDR3 is TGCGCCAGCAGTTTGGTCGGGGGTTACTACGAGCAGTACTTC. This encodes CASSLVGGYYEQYF.